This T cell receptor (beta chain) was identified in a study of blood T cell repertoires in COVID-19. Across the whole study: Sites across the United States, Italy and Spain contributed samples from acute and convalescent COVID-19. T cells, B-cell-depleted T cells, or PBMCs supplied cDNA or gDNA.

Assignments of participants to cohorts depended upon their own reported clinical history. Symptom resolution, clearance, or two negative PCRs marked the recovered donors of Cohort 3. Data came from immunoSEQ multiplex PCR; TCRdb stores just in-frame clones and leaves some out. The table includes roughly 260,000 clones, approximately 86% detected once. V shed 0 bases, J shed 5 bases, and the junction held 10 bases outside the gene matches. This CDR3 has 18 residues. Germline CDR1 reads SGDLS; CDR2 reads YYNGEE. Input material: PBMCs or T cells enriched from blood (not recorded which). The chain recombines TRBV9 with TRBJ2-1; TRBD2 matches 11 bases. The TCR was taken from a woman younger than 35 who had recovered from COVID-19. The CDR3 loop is CASSVAGGGTSGHNEQFF. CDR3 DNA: TGTGCCAGCAGCGTAGCGGGTGGGGGGACTAGCGGTCACAATGAGCAGTTCTTC.